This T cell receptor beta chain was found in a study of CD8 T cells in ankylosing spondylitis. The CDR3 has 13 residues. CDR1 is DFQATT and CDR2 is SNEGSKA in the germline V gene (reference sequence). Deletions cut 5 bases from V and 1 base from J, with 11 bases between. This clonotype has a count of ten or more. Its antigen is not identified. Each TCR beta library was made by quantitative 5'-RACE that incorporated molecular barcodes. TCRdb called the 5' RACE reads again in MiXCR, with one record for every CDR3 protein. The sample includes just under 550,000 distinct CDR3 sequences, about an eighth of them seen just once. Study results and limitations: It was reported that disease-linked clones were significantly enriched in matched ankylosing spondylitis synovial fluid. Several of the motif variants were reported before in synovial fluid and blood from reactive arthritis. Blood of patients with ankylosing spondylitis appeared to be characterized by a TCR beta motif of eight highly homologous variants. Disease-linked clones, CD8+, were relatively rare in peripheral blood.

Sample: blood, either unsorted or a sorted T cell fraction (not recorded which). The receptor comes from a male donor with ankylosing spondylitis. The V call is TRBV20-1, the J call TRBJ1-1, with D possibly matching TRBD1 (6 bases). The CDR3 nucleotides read TGCAGTGCTTTCGCGACAGGGAACACTGAAGCTTTCTTT. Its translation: CSAFATGNTEAFF.